The sequence of this T cell receptor beta chain was determined in a study of shared clonotypes between healthy human individuals. Study context: A few men and a couple of women, aged 18 to 49, were donors. Findings and limits, study-wide: Memory subsets had estimated richness that was generally smaller than that of naive subsets. The sampled material consisted only of blood, and tissue repertoires are likely to differ.

This CDR3 is built from 14 residues. Trimming took off 0 bases at V and 0 bases at J, with 7 bases between the two ends. From germline, CDR1 is SQVTM and CDR2 ANQGSEA. Division of CD4+ cells produced a CD45RA+ naive subset and a CD45RA-negative memory subset. Assay: immunoSEQ multiplex PCR; the TCRdb copy retains only in-frame clones and omits some. In the table there are 950,000 to 1,200,000 clones, roughly 77% of which are singletons. As regards this clone: The antigen remains unidentified. This sample includes further DNA sequences coding for the same CDR3.

Sequenced: memory CD4+ T cells from PBMCs. As to subset: CD45RA-negative fraction. The receptor comes from a man younger than 35 in good health. Some clones in this sample may be carry-over from other donors' samples. The chain is built from TRBV29-1 and TRBJ2-3, with D unresolved. CDR3: CSVEDRGSTDTQYF. The CDR3 DNA follows: TGCAGCGTTGAAGATCGTGGGAGCACAGATACGCAGTATTTT.